A single TCR beta chain is shown here with its context. Its antigen is undetermined. This specimen comes from a study of lymphopenia after photon versus proton radiotherapy. The germline CDR1 and CDR2 sequences are SGDLS and YYNGEE. V lost 4 bases, J lost 14 bases, and 19 bases lay in between. The CDR3 covers 14 residues. Data came from immunoSEQ multiplex PCR; TCRdb stores just in-frame clones and leaves some out. Among roughly 58,000 clones listed, around 90% were seen once. The study, taken as a whole, reports: Authors raise, but do not show, better survival with proton therapy. Oligoclonal CD8+ Temra expansion after nadir drove photon patients' diversity drop. Under photons, naive T cells and diversity fell while effector/memory populations rose.

The material was peripheral blood, obtained from a patient treated with proton-based radiotherapy. V is TRBV9 and J is TRBJ1-6; the D gene is possibly TRBD1 (6 bases). The source of this sequence is a man older than 75 with esophageal cancer. The CDR3 DNA sequence: TGTGCCAGCAGCCTCCGGGGGCGATCGCCCACCCTCCACTTT. This gives the protein CASSLRGRSPTLHF.